This T cell receptor (beta chain) stems from a study of T cell repertoires in cytomegalovirus infection. Study overall: Both CMV infection and a matching HLA type were indicated by public TCR beta signatures. Whole-study findings and limits: The cumulative frequency of public TCR beta families distinguished individuals who carried CMV together with the relevant HLA. Ex vivo, HLA-C-restricted CMV-specific TCR beta clonotypes prevailed over the rest of the response.

TCRdb re-called the reads with MiXCR, one entry per CDR3 protein. The top ten hold about 9.5% of the sample, which has around 120,000 distinct CDR3 sequences, less than 9.5% seen once. Concerning this clonotype: Antigen: not known.

Sequencing was carried out using PBMCs. The sequence derives from a human donor in good health (CMV status not recorded). Some clones in this sample may be carry-over from other donors' samples.

The CDR3: CASSPAYNQPQHF. CDR3 nucleotide sequence: TGTGCCAGTAGTCCTGCCTACAATCAGCCCCAGCATTTT. V gene TRBV19 combines with J gene TRBJ1-5; D not resolved. Germline CDR1 LNHDA, CDR2 SQIVND (reference sequence). V lost 5 bases, J lost 3 bases, and 8 bases lay in between. CDR3 length: 13 residues. Combining the CDR3 with reference TRBV19 and TRBJ1-5 gives the whole variable domain DGGITQSPKYLFRKEGQNVTLSCEQNLNHDAMYWYRQDPGQGLRLIYYSQIVNDFQKGDIAEGYSVSREKKESFPLTVTSAQKNPTAFYLCASSPAYNQPQHFGDGTRLSIL.